This is a list of T cell receptor beta chains from one sample in a study of cytomegalovirus exposure and HLA in healthy donors. Data came from immunoSEQ multiplex PCR; TCRdb stores just in-frame clones and leaves some out. The sample holds 150,000 to 200,000 clones; 71% are singletons and the top ten take approximately 1.5%. Input material: PBMCs. The receptors come from a girl between 5 and 17 years old in good health and CMV-seronegative. CDR3s include the opening cysteine and the closing phenylalanine or tryptophan. Fields, in order: V gene, D gene, J gene, clone size, CDR3 protein, CDR3 DNA. D genes are given only for firm matches. Only part of the rows carry a size: once, few, many, or a class if the clone is expanded.

TRBV7-8	.	TRBJ1-5	.	CASSPFPTELGGQPQHF	TGTGCCAGCAGCCCGTTCCCGACGGAGTTGGGGGGTCAGCCCCAGCATTTT
TRBV9	.	TRBJ2-2	.	CASSVGGTANTGELFF	TGTGCCAGCAGCGTAGGTGGCACCGCGAACACCGGGGAGCTGTTTTTT
TRBV5-1	TRBD2	TRBJ2-1	.	CASSLAGGGSSYNEQFF	TGCGCCAGCAGCTTGGCGGGCGGGGGGTCATCCTACAATGAGCAGTTCTTC
TRBV19	.	TRBJ2-7	.	CASSNDRRTYEQYF	TGTGCCAGTAGTAACGACAGGCGAACCTACGAGCAGTACTTC
TRBV20-1	TRBD1	TRBJ1-4	.	CSASGGEKLFF	TGCAGTGCTTCAGGGGGTGAAAAACTGTTTTTT
TRBV14	.	TRBJ2-1	.	CASSQVRGTYNEQFF	TGTGCCAGCAGCCAAGTTAGGGGTACCTACAATGAGCAGTTCTTC
TRBV28	.	TRBJ2-7	.	CASREAGYEQYF	TGTGCCAGCAGAGAGGCCGGCTACGAGCAGTACTTC
TRBV27	.	TRBJ2-5	.	CASSFGGPQETQYF	TGTGCCAGCAGTTTCGGAGGGCCCCAAGAGACCCAGTACTTC
TRBV7-9	.	TRBJ1-2	once	CASSTLNRDGYTF	TGTGCCAGCAGTACCCTGAACAGGGACGGCTACACCTTC
TRBV7-9	.	TRBJ2-5	.	CASSPPVGRQETQYF	TGTGCCAGCAGCCCTCCGGTAGGCAGGCAAGAGACCCAGTACTTC
TRBV15	.	TRBJ2-3	.	CATSRDSFSYTQYF	TGTGCCACCAGCAGAGATTCGTTTTCTTATACGCAGTATTTT
TRBV4-1	.	TRBJ1-3	.	CASSQEWASGNTIYF	TGCGCCAGCAGCCAAGAATGGGCGTCTGGAAACACCATATATTTT
TRBV6-5	TRBD1	TRBJ1-5	.	CASSIPGQGFQPQHF	TGTGCCAGCAGCATTCCGGGACAGGGGTTTCAGCCCCAGCATTTT
TRBV5-1	TRBD2	TRBJ2-5	.	CASSSRGAGGPGTQYF	TGCGCCAGCAGCTCCCGAGGAGCGGGGGGGCCGGGGACCCAGTACTTC
TRBV29-1	.	TRBJ2-1	.	CSVEAPTSYNEQFF	TGCAGCGTTGAAGCCCCGACTAGCTACAATGAGCAGTTCTTC
TRBV12-5	.	TRBJ2-3	few	CASGLVRGGDGTDTQYF	TGTGCTAGTGGTTTGGTACGAGGCGGGGATGGTACAGATACGCAGTATTTT
TRBV9	.	TRBJ2-7	.	CASSVRTGLGSEQYF	TGTGCCAGCAGCGTTAGAACGGGTCTCGGGAGCGAGCAGTACTTC
TRBV5-1	.	TRBJ2-5	.	CASSRPERQETQYF	TGCGCCAGCAGCCGACCAGAGCGCCAAGAGACCCAGTACTTC
TRBV6-1	.	TRBJ2-5	few	CASSEVGREQETQYF	TGTGCCAGCAGTGAAGTAGGACGGGAACAAGAGACCCAGTACTTC
TRBV9	TRBD2	TRBJ2-3	.	CASSARGDTDTQYF	TGTGCCAGCAGCGCCCGGGGGGACACAGATACGCAGTATTTT
TRBV5-8	.	TRBJ1-4	.	CASMGARNEKLFF	TGTGCCAGCATGGGGGCCCGGAATGAAAAACTGTTTTTT
TRBV2	.	TRBJ2-5	.	CASSEWGSQETQYF	TGTGCCAGCAGTGAATGGGGCAGCCAAGAGACCCAGTACTTC
TRBV23-1	TRBD1	TRBJ2-5	few	CASSSPGQGARSSETQYF	TGCGCCAGCAGTTCGCCGGGACAGGGGGCGAGAAGCTCGGAGACCCAGTACTTC
TRBV25-1	.	TRBJ1-6	.	CASSESINSPLHF	TGTGCCAGCAGTGAATCTATAAATTCACCCCTCCACTTT
TRBV28	.	TRBJ2-2	.	CASSLGGTGELFF	TGTGCCAGCAGTTTAGGAGGCACCGGGGAGCTGTTTTTT
TRBV19	.	TRBJ2-1	once	CASSSQGTGEQFF	TGTGCCAGTAGTAGCCAGGGAACCGGAGAGCAGTTCTTC
TRBV5-1	.	TRBJ2-3	.	CASSLGEARADTQYF	TGCGCCAGCAGCTTGGGAGAGGCGAGGGCAGATACGCAGTATTTT
TRBV5-6	TRBD2	TRBJ2-7	.	CASSLVGGVEQYF	TGTGCCAGCAGCTTGGTGGGGGGGGTGGAGCAGTACTTC
TRBV19	TRBD1	TRBJ1-4	.	CASSRDRVGNEKLFF	TGTGCCAGTAGTCGGGACAGGGTGGGAAATGAAAAACTGTTTTTT
TRBV7-8	.	TRBJ1-4	.	CASSDTGNEKLFF	TGTGCCAGCAGCGACACAGGCAATGAAAAACTGTTTTTT
TRBV11-3	TRBD2	TRBJ2-1	.	CASSGRSSGGSRSGEQFF	TGTGCCAGCAGCGGGCGGTCTAGCGGGGGGTCCCGGTCCGGGGAGCAGTTCTTC
TRBV2	TRBD1	TRBJ2-7	.	CASRKAGTGIYEQYF	TGTGCCAGCAGGAAGGCCGGGACAGGGATCTACGAGCAGTACTTC
TRBV6-5	.	TRBJ1-6	.	CASSQNAGESPLHF	TGTGCCAGCAGCCAAAACGCAGGGGAATCACCCCTCCACTTT
TRBV11-3	.	TRBJ2-1	.	CASSSLEEGVRFF	TGTGCCAGCAGCTCCCTAGAGGAAGGGGTCCGGTTCTTC
TRBV14	.	TRBJ1-2	few	CASSRASGRANYGYTF	TGTGCCAGCAGCCGTGCATCCGGCCGGGCTAACTATGGCTACACCTTC
TRBV5-1	.	TRBJ1-5	.	CASSLLSGANQPQHF	TGCGCCAGCAGCTTATTATCAGGGGCCAATCAGCCCCAGCATTTT
TRBV5-1	.	TRBJ1-5	.	CASSLAGYSNQPQHF	TGCGCCAGCAGCCTAGCGGGATATAGCAATCAGCCCCAGCATTTT
TRBV19	TRBD1	TRBJ1-1	few	CATEDREAFF	TGTGCCACCGAGGACAGGGAAGCTTTCTTT
TRBV30	TRBD1	TRBJ2-5	.	CAWSVLGTGERETQYF	TGTGCCTGGAGTGTACTAGGGACAGGGGAGCGAGAGACCCAGTACTTC
TRBV19	.	TRBJ2-7	once	CASSADMQSYEQYF	TGTGCCAGTAGTGCGGATATGCAGTCCTACGAGCAGTACTTC
TRBV19	TRBD2	TRBJ2-7	few	CASSIGGGIYEQYF	TGTGCCAGTAGTATAGGGGGGGGTATCTACGAGCAGTACTTC
TRBV7-6	TRBD1	TRBJ1-5	few	CASSLATGFNQPQHF	TGTGCCAGCAGCTTAGCGACAGGGTTCAATCAGCCCCAGCATTTT
TRBV5-1	.	TRBJ2-3	.	CASSLEVQGTDTQYF	TGCGCCAGCAGCTTGGAGGTGCAGGGCACAGATACGCAGTATTTT
TRBV6-6	.	TRBJ2-3	.	CASSAPSELGDTQYF	TGTGCCAGCAGTGCCCCGAGTGAACTTGGAGATACGCAGTATTTT
TRBV9	.	TRBJ1-2	.	CASSAPAGRGGYTF	TGTGCCAGCAGCGCCCCCGCAGGGAGGGGTGGCTACACCTTC
TRBV5-4	.	TRBJ2-7	.	CASSPNQQVGEQYF	TGTGCCAGCAGCCCAAACCAACAAGTTGGCGAGCAGTACTTC
TRBV6-1	.	TRBJ1-4	few	CASSENSPGVREKLFF	TGTGCCAGCAGTGAGAACTCCCCGGGTGTAAGAGAAAAACTGTTTTTT
TRBV27	.	TRBJ2-7	few	CASSSFRDTFGEQYF	TGTGCCAGCAGTTCTTTCCGGGACACCTTTGGAGAGCAGTACTTC
TRBV5-6	TRBD1	TRBJ1-4	.	CASSLTGQSNEKLFF	TGTGCCAGCAGCTTGACGGGACAGAGTAATGAAAAACTGTTTTTT
TRBV4-2	.	TRBJ1-4	.	CASSQDMRDTNEKLFF	TGTGCCAGCAGCCAAGATATGCGGGATACTAATGAAAAACTGTTTTTT
TRBV6-5	TRBD1	TRBJ2-7	.	CASSNSRDSIYEQYF	TGTGCCAGTAGTAACTCCCGGGACAGCATCTACGAGCAGTACTTC
TRBV6-1	.	TRBJ2-5	.	CASSGVLEETQYF	TGTGCCAGCAGCGGGGTCCTCGAAGAGACCCAGTACTTC
TRBV2	TRBD1	TRBJ1-1	.	CASSNGQGFTEAFF	TGTGCCAGCAGTAACGGACAGGGATTCACTGAAGCTTTCTTT
TRBV5-1	TRBD2	TRBJ2-7	.	CASSRAGGSYEQYF	TGCGCCAGCAGCCGGGCGGGGGGGAGTTACGAGCAGTACTTC
TRBV1	.	TRBJ2-1	.	CTSSQARTSYNEQFF	TGCACCAGCAGCCAAGCCCGGACATCCTACAATGAGCAGTTCTTC
TRBV10-3	.	TRBJ1-6	.	CAISDSGLLSPLHF	TGTGCCATCAGTGATTCCGGACTCCTCTCACCCCTCCACTTT
TRBV18	.	TRBJ1-1	once	CASSPPRLIGEAFF	TGTGCCAGCTCACCACCCAGACTGATCGGGGAAGCTTTCTTT
TRBV6-5	TRBD1	TRBJ1-2	.	CASRQGARGYTF	TGTGCCAGCAGGCAGGGGGCGCGCGGCTACACCTTC
TRBV6-5	TRBD1	TRBJ2-6	.	CASRTGLGANVLTF	TGTGCCAGTAGGACAGGTCTGGGGGCCAACGTCCTGACTTTC
TRBV6-7	.	TRBJ1-1	once	CASSYSYVRFRGTEAFF	TGTGCCAGCAGTTACTCGTATGTGAGGTTCCGAGGGACTGAAGCTTTCTTT